Below are 8 T cell receptor beta chains sequenced from a single sample in a study of cytomegalovirus exposure and HLA in healthy donors. The PCR ran on 60 Vbeta and 13 Jbeta primers. Generated by immunoSEQ multiplex PCR, the TCRdb table keeps only in-frame clones and is missing some. This sample has around 120,000 clones, with around 82% found just once. The sequencing sample was made of PBMCs. The source of these receptors is a boy aged 5-17 years in good health and CMV-seronegative.

A single count supports this clone. This chain joins TRBV27 and TRBJ2-1; TRBD1 matches 8 bases. Germline V CDR1 and CDR2: MNHEY, SMNVEV (reference sequence). This CDR3 spans 15 amino acids. The V segment lost 5 bases and the J segment 3 bases; nucleotides outside the gene matches: 6. The CDR3 here is CASSPDRGGYNEQFF. CDR3 nucleotide sequence: TGTGCCAGCAGTCCTGACAGGGGAGGCTACAATGAGCAGTTCTTC.

J is TRBJ2-2 and V is TRBV5-1; 7 nucleotides align to TRBD1. The germline V gene has CDR1 SGHRS and CDR2 YFSETQ. The V gene end was trimmed by 4 bases and the J gene end by 5 bases; junction bases not matched to a gene: 8. This CDR3 spans 15 amino acids. CDR3 amino acids: CASSPATQGTGELFF. The CDR3 bases are TGCGCCAGCAGCCCGGCGACACAGGGGACCGGGGAGCTGTTTTTT.

The chain recombines TRBV15 with TRBJ1-5, with 7 bases that match TRBD1. After removal of 0 bases from V and 5 bases from J, the junction contained 13 bases not matched to a gene. The length of the CDR3 is 18 residues. Looked up from germline, CDR1 is LNHNV and CDR2 is YYDKDF (reference sequence). The CDR3 region has the DNA TGTGCCACCAGCAGAGACACCGCCAGGGGGTATGAGGATCAGCCCCAGCATTTT. Amino acid sequence: CATSRDTARGYEDQPQHF.

The gene calls are TRBV5-4 and TRBJ2-1; TRBD2 matches at 7 bases. With V trimmed by 6 bases and J by 0 bases, 6 bases remained unmatched. In germline, CDR1 is SGHNT, CDR2 YYREEE (reference sequence). This CDR3 spans 15 amino acids. CDR3 protein: CASIEGGSSYNEQFF. The CDR3 nucleotides are TGTGCCAGCATAGAGGGAGGGAGCTCCTACAATGAGCAGTTCTTC.

CDR3 region: CASSHGAGGINSPLHF. CDR3 coding DNA: TGTGCCAGCAGCCATGGGGCGGGGGGGATTAATTCACCCCTCCACTTT. The rearrangement uses TRBV4-2 and TRBJ1-6, with D possibly matching TRBD1 (5 bases). The CDR3 spans 16 residues. Trimming removed 3 bases from V and 6 bases from J, with 15 bases in between. CDR1 is LGHNA and CDR2 is YNFKEQ in the germline V gene.

This clone was seen once. V is TRBV2 and J is TRBJ1-4; 7 bases fit TRBD1. J gave up 7 bases and V 4 bases, and 6 bases lay outside the gene matches. The CDR3 spans 14 residues. Germline CDR1 and CDR2: SNHLY and FYNNEI. The CDR3: CASSVEGGGEKLFF. CDR3 nucleotides: TGTGCCAGCAGTGTGGAAGGGGGCGGTGAAAAACTGTTTTTT.

V gene TRBV27 combines with J gene TRBJ2-4; perhaps TRBD1 as D (6 bases). Per germline, CDR1 MNHEY and CDR2 SMNVEV (reference sequence). The V and J ends lost 4 bases and 1 base respectively, with 20 bases between them. This CDR3 contains 18 residues. The CDR3 sequence: CASSWGMTTQGAKNIQYF. The DNA of the CDR3 is TGTGCCAGCAGTTGGGGGATGACGACTCAGGGGGCCAAAAACATTCAGTACTTC.

CDR3: CASTSTGISYEQYF. The CDR3 bases are TGTGCCAGCACCTCTACAGGGATTTCCTACGAGCAGTACTTC. The J gene is TRBJ2-7, the V gene TRBV2; a weak D match, TRBD1 (6 bases). V lost 7 bases to trimming and J lost 1 base, with 14 bases between them. CDR3 length: 14 amino acids. The germline V gene encodes CDR1 SNHLY and CDR2 FYNNEI.